This TCR beta chain came from a study of response to subunit inactivated influenza vaccine. Study outcomes and limitations: Few additional T cells are recruited per seasonal influenza vaccination, authors suggested.

Notes on this clonotype: Its target is not known.

The germline gives CDR1 SGHTA, CDR2 FQGNSA. The CDR3 covers 15 residues. V lost 3 bases, J lost 0 bases, and 9 bases lay in between. Using its own MiXCR run on the RT-PCR reads, TCRdb lists one record per CDR3 protein. The profile shows 560,000 or so distinct CDR3 sequences, approximately 7.6% of them singletons. This TCR was sampled from a man between 45 and 75 years old who received an inactivated influenza vaccine. Sequencing was performed on PBMCs from blood, taken around 25 months after vaccination. The genes are TRBV7-2 and TRBJ2-4, with D perhaps matching TRBD1 (5 bases). The CDR3 coding sequence is TGTACCAGCAGCTTTTTAAGGGGAGCCAAAAACATTCAGTACTTC. Residues: CTSSFLRGAKNIQYF.